The clone carrying this T cell receptor (beta chain) was counted ten times or more. What it binds is not known. The sample comes from a study of glioma-infiltrating T cells. CDR1 is SGHTA and CDR2 is FQGTGA in the germline V gene. Trimming pared 2 bases from V and 7 bases from J, leaving 12 bases between. This CDR3 comprises 14 residues. TCR alpha and beta CDR3 regions were amplified from RNA using iRepertoire nested multiplex PCR. One-step reverse transcription and amplification started from roughly 100-400 ng of tissue mRNA or PBMC total RNA. In TCRdb, the multiplex PCR reads were re-called with MiXCR into one record per CDR3 protein. The data hold more than 90,000 distinct CDR3 sequences, with 40% observed a single time. General observations from the study: Non-neoplastic patients had below-expected tissue-blood divergence, while all gliomas exceeded expectation. Tissue and blood shared very few CDR3 sequences.

The origin of this receptor is a human donor with low-grade glioma or glioblastoma, undergoing nonglioma brain surgery, or in good health (not recorded which). What was sequenced was glioma tissue, nonneoplastic brain tissue, or PBMCs (not recorded which). The rearrangement uses TRBV7-3 and TRBJ2-1; tentatively, D is TRBD1 (6 bases). Written as DNA, the CDR3 is TGTGCCAGCAGCTTACCGGGACAAATTAATGAGCAGTTCTTC. Translating it yields CASSLPGQINEQFF.